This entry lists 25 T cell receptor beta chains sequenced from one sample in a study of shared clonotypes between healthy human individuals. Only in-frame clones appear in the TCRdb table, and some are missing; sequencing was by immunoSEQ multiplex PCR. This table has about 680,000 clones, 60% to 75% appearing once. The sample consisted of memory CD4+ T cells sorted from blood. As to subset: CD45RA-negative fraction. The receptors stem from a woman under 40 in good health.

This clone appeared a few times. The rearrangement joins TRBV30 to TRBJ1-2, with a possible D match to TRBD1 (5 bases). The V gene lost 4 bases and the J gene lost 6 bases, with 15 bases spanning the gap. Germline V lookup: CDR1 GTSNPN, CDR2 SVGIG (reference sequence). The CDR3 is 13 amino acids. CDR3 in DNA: TGTGCCTGGACTCCGGGGCTCGGGGATGGCTACACCTTC. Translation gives CAWTPGLGDGYTF.

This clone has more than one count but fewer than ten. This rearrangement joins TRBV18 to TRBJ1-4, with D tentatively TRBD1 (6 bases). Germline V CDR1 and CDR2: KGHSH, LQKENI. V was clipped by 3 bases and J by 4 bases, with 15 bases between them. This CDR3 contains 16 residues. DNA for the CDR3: TGTGCCAGCTCACCGTACGAAGGGGGGATTAATGAAAAACTGTTTTTT. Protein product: CASSPYEGGINEKLFF.

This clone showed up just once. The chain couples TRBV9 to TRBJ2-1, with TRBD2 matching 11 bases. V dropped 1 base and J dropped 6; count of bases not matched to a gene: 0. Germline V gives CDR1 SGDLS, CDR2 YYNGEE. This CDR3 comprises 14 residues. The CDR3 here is CASSVTSGSNEQFF. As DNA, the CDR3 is TGTGCCAGCAGCGTAACTAGCGGGAGCAATGAGCAGTTCTTC. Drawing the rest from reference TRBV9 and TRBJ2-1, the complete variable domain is DSGVTQTPKHLITATGQRVTLRCSPRSGDLSVYWYQQSLDQGLQFLIQYYNGEERAKGNILERFSAQQFPDLHSELNLSSLELGDSALYFCASSVTSGSNEQFFGPGTRLTVL.

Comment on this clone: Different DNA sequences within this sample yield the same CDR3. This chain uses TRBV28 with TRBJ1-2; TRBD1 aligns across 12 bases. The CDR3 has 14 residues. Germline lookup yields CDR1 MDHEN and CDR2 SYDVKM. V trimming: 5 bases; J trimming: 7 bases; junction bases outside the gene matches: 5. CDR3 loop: CASSPGTGGFGYTF. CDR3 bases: TGTGCCAGCAGTCCCGGGACAGGGGGCTTTGGCTACACCTTC.

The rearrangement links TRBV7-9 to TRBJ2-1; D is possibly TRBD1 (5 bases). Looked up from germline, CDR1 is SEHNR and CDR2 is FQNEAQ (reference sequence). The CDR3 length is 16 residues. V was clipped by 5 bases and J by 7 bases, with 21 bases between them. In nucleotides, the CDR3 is TGTGCCAGCAGCGCAGGGCTGGTCCCCCCTAGGAATGAGCAGTTCTTC. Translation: CASSAGLVPPRNEQFF.

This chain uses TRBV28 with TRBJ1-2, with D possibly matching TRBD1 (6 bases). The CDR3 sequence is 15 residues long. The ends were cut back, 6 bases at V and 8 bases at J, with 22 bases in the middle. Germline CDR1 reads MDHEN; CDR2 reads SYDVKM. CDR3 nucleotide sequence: TGTGCCAGCAGACCTATGGGACAAGGCGATCGGGGCTACACCTTC. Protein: CASRPMGQGDRGYTF.

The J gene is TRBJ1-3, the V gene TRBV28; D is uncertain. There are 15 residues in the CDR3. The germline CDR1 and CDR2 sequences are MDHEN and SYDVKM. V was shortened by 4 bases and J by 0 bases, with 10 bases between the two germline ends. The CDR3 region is CASSSLVHSGNTIYF. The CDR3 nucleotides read TGTGCCAGCAGTTCCCTAGTGCACTCTGGAAACACCATATATTTT.

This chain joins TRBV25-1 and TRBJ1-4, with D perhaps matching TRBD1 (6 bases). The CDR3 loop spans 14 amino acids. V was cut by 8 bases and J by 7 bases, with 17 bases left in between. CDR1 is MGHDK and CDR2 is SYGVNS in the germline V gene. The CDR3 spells CASSRGGSVEKLFF. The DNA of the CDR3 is TGTGCCAGCTCTCGGGGGGGCTCGGTTGAAAAACTGTTTTTT.

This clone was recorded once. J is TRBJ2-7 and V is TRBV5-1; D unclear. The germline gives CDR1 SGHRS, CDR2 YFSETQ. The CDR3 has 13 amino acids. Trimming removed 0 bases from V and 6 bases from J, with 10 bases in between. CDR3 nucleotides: TGCGCCAGCAGCTTGGCTGCAGGAACCGAGCAGTACTTC. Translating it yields CASSLAAGTEQYF.

CDR3 in DNA: TGTGCCAGCAGACCCTCGGGCACAGATACGCAGTATTTT. Translating gives CASRPSGTDTQYF. The chain uses TRBV6-1 and TRBJ2-3; D is ambiguous. The V end lost 6 bases, the J end lost 1 base, and 8 bases lay between the germline ends. The CDR3 sequence is 13 residues long. CDR1 and CDR2 from the germline V gene are MNHNS and SASEGT.

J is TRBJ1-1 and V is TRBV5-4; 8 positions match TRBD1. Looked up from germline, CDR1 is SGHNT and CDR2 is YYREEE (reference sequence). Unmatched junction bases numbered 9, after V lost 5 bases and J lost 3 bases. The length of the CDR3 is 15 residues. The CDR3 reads CASRPGGGRDTEAFF. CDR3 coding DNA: TGTGCCAGCAGGCCAGGGGGCGGGAGGGACACTGAAGCTTTCTTT.

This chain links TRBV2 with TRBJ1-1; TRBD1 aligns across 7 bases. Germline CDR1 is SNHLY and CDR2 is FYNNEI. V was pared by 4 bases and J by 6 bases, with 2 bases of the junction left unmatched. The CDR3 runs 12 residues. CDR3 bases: TGTGCCAGCAGTGGACAGGGCGCTGAAGCTTTCTTT. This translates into CASSGQGAEAFF.

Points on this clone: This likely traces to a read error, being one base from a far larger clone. For the CDR3, the DNA is TGTGCCAGCAGCGAGGGGGTAGTGGGAGAGGGGGCCAAAAACATTCAGTACTTC. Translating gives CASSEGVVGEGAKNIQYF. J is TRBJ2-4 and V is TRBV4-2, with D possibly matching TRBD1 (6 bases). This CDR3 has 18 amino acids. CDR1 and CDR2 (germline): LGHNA, YNFKEQ. Trimming stripped 5 bases from V and 1 base from J, with 21 bases between.

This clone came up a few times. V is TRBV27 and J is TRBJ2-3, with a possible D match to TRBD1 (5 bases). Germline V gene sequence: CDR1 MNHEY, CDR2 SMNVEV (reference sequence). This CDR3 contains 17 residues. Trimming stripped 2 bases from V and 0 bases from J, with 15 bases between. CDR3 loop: CASSLAVDSSSTDTQYF. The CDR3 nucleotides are TGTGCCAGCAGTTTAGCAGTAGACAGCTCTAGCACAGATACGCAGTATTTT.

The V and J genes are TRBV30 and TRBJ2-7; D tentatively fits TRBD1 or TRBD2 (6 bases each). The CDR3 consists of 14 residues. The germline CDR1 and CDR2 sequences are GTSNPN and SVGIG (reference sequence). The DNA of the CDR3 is TGTGCACGGACGGGTGTAGGGGGGACCTACGAGCAGTACTTC. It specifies CARTGVGGTYEQYF.

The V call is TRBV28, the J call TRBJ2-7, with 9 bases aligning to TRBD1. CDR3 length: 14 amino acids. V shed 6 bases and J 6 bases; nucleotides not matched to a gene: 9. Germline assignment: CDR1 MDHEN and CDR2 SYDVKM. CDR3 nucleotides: TGTGCCAGCAGCCCCGGGACAGGGTTAAGCGAGCAGTACTTC. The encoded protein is CASSPGTGLSEQYF.

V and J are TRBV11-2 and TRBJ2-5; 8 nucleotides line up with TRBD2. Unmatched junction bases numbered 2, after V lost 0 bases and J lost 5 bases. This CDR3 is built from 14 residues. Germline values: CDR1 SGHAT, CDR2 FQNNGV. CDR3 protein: CASSLDSGSETQYF. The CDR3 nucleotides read TGTGCCAGCAGCTTAGACAGCGGGAGCGAGACCCAGTACTTC.

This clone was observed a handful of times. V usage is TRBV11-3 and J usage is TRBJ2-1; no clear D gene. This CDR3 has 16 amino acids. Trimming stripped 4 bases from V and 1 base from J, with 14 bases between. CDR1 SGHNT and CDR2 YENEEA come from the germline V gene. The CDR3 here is CASSSTLGSSYNEQFF. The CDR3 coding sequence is TGTGCCAGCAGCTCCACGCTTGGGTCGTCCTACAATGAGCAGTTCTTC.

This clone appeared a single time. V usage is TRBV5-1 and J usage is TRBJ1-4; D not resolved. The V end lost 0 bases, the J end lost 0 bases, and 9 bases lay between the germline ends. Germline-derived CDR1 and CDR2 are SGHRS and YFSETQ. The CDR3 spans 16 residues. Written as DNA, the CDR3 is TGCGCCAGCAGCTTGGGCTCTGTGGCAACTAATGAAAAACTGTTTTTT. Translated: CASSLGSVATNEKLFF. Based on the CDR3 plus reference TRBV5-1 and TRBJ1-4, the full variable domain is KAGVTQTPRYLIKTRGQQVTLSCSPISGHRSVSWYQQTPGQGLQFLFEYFSETQRNKGNFPGRFSGRQFSNSRSEMNVSTLELGDSALYLCASSLGSVATNEKLFFGSGTQLSVL.

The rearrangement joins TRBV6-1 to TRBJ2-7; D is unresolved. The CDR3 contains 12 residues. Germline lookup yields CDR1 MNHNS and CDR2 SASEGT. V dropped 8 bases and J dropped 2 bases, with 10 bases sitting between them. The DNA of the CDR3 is TGTGCCAGCCTCTCAGAGCCCTACGAGCAGTACTTC. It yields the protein CASLSEPYEQYF.

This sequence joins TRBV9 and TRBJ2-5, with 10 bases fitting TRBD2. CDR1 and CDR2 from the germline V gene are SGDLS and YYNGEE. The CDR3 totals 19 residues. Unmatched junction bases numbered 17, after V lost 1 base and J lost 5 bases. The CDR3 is CASSVRAGGYSLGQETQYF. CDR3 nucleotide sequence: TGTGCCAGCAGCGTAAGAGCGGGAGGGTACAGTCTGGGTCAGGAGACCCAGTACTTC.

CDR3 residues: CASSEPRLTALYGYTF. CDR3 nucleotide sequence: TGTGCCAGCAGTGAGCCCAGATTGACAGCCCTCTATGGCTACACCTTC. The chain has TRBV6-1 and TRBJ1-2; TRBD1 might be the D (5 bases). The CDR3 extends over 16 amino acids. The V end lost 3 bases, the J end lost 4 bases, and 18 bases lay between the germline ends. CDR1 and CDR2 from the germline V gene are MNHNS and SASEGT.

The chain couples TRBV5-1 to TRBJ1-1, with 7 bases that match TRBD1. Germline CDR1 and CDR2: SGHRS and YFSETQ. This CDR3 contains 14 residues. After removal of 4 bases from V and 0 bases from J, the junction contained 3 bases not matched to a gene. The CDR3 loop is CASSQQGMNTEAFF. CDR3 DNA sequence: TGCGCCAGCAGCCAACAGGGGATGAACACTGAAGCTTTCTTT.

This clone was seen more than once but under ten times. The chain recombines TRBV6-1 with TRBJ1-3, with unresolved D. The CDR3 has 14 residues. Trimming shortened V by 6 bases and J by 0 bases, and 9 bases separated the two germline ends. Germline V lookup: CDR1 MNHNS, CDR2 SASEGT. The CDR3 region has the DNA TGTGCCAGCAGACAACCTACCTCTGGAAACACCATATATTTT. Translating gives CASRQPTSGNTIYF.

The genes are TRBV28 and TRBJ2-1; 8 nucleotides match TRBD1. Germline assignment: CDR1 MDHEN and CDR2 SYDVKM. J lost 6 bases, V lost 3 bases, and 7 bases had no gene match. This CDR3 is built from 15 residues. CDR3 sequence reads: CASSFIGQGANEQFF. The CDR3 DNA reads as TGTGCCAGCAGTTTTATAGGACAGGGCGCCAATGAGCAGTTCTTC.